The 30 T cell receptor beta chains presented below share a single source sample, sequenced in a study of blood T cell repertoires in COVID-19. TCRdb keeps only in-frame clones here, not all; method: immunoSEQ multiplex PCR. The data hold some 350,000 clones, with 88% observed a single time. The specimen sequenced was peripheral blood. The receptor set was obtained from a woman in her seventies with COVID-19, enrolled during active disease.

V is TRBV11-2 and J is TRBJ1-2; TRBD1 matches 10 bases. The germline gives CDR1 SGHAT, CDR2 FQNNGV. Unmatched junction bases numbered 7, after V lost 1 base and J lost 5 bases. The CDR3 is 16 amino acids. The CDR3 bases are TGTGCCAGCAGCTTAGCAGGGACAGGGGCTTTTTATGGCTACACCTTC. Its translation is CASSLAGTGAFYGYTF.

This clone was seen a few times. V gene TRBV7-9 combines with J gene TRBJ1-1; D remains unclear. CDR1 is SEHNR and CDR2 is FQNEAQ in the germline V gene (reference sequence). CDR3 length: 15 amino acids. Between the trimmed V and J ends, which lost 8 bases and 0 bases, there was a span of 16 bases. The DNA for the CDR3 is TGTGCCAGCCGGGTTGACGAGTCTATGAACACTGAAGCTTTCTTT. Encoded protein: CASRVDESMNTEAFF.

This clone was detected once. The chain recombines TRBV27 with TRBJ2-1, with 14 nucleotides matching TRBD2. V shed 6 bases, J shed 6 bases, and the junction held 16 bases outside the gene matches. The CDR3 has 19 residues. Germline lookup yields CDR1 MNHEY and CDR2 SMNVEV (reference sequence). DNA of the CDR3: TGTGCCAGCAGCGACGCCGGGGGACTAGCGGGGGTTCAAGGCAATGAGCAGTTCTTC. As protein: CASSDAGGLAGVQGNEQFF.

This sequence joins TRBV4-3 and TRBJ1-2; D is unresolved. The CDR3 is made up of 14 amino acids. Deletions cut 4 bases from V and 5 bases from J, with 14 bases between. Germline V CDR1 and CDR2: LGHNA, YSLEER. The CDR3 DNA follows: TGCGCCAGCAGCCGCTCAACAGTTGGGTATGGCTACACCTTC. This sequence encodes CASSRSTVGYGYTF.

V gene TRBV5-1 combines with J gene TRBJ2-7, with 8 bases identical to TRBD2. Germline V CDR1 and CDR2: SGHRS, YFSETQ. V was pared by 2 bases and J by 0 bases, with 4 bases of the junction left unmatched. The CDR3 is made up of 15 amino acids. The CDR3 loop reads CASSLLAGISYEQYF. The CDR3 DNA follows: TGCGCCAGCAGCTTATTAGCGGGGATCTCCTACGAGCAGTACTTC.

The rearrangement links TRBV9 to TRBJ1-5; 7 nucleotides align to TRBD1. Germline CDR1 and CDR2: SGDLS and YYNGEE. The trim removed 2 bases at V and 7 bases at J, leaving 3 bases unmatched. The CDR3 is 13 residues long. DNA for the CDR3: TGTGCCAGCAGCGTCGGACAGGCCCAGCCCCAGCATTTT. It encodes CASSVGQAQPQHF.

The V gene is TRBV7-2, the J gene TRBJ2-7; D call uncertain. CDR3 length: 13 amino acids. CDR1 SGHTA and CDR2 FQGNSA come from the germline V gene. V dropped 2 bases and J dropped 7 bases, with 12 bases sitting between them. The CDR3 is CASSLSFVQEQYF. CDR3 bases: TGTGCCAGCAGCTTAAGCTTTGTTCAAGAGCAGTACTTC.

Only one count was recorded for this clone. The rearrangement uses TRBV30 and TRBJ1-5; D not resolved. V gave up 5 bases and J gave up 4 bases, with 9 bases separating them. Germline lookup yields CDR1 GTSNPN and CDR2 SVGIG (reference sequence). CDR3 length: 12 residues. The CDR3 nucleotides read TGTGCCTGGGGCCCTCTTAATCAGCCCCAGCATTTT. Its protein product is CAWGPLNQPQHF. The complete variable domain, with remaining parts taken from reference TRBV30 and TRBJ1-5, reads SQTIHQWPATLVQPVGSPLSLECTVEGTSNPNLYWYRQAAGRGLQLLFYSVGIGQISSEVPQNLSASRPQDRQFILSSKKLLLSDSGFYLCAWGPLNQPQHFGDGTRLSIL.

The chain combines TRBV9 with TRBJ2-1; 7 bases fit TRBD2. The ends lost 3 bases at V and 4 bases at J; junction bases unmatched: 7. Germline V CDR1 and CDR2: SGDLS, YYNGEE. This CDR3 region has 15 residues. The CDR3 protein is CASSAWGSGYNEQFF. As DNA, the CDR3 is TGTGCCAGCAGCGCGTGGGGTAGCGGGTACAATGAGCAGTTCTTC.

The chain is built from TRBV5-1 and TRBJ2-5, with 9 positions matching TRBD2. The CDR3 length is 14 residues. CDR1 and CDR2 from the germline V gene are SGHRS and YFSETQ. Trimming cost V 3 bases and J 5 bases; bases outside gene matches: 5. The CDR3: CASSWSGGRETQYF. The CDR3 region has the DNA TGCGCCAGCAGCTGGAGCGGGGGGCGGGAGACCCAGTACTTC.

The chain uses TRBV10-1 and TRBJ1-2; D gene ambiguous. The CDR3 totals 13 residues. V was cut by 0 bases and J by 6 bases, with 8 bases left in between. Germline V gives CDR1 WNHNN, CDR2 SYGVQD (reference sequence). The CDR3 sequence: CASSESPYDGYTF. Written as DNA, the CDR3 is TGCGCCAGCAGTGAGTCACCCTATGATGGCTACACCTTC.

This chain connects TRBV7-9 to TRBJ1-3; 9 bases map to TRBD1. The germline V gene encodes CDR1 SEHNR and CDR2 FQNEAQ (reference sequence). CDR3 size: 16 residues. V was pared by 4 bases and J by 4 bases, with 8 bases of the junction left unmatched. CDR3 region: CASSYPGQGSGNTIYF. The CDR3 bases are TGTGCCAGCAGCTACCCGGGACAGGGCTCCGGAAACACCATATATTTT. Supplemented by reference TRBV7-9 and TRBJ1-3, the full variable domain reads DTGVSQNPRHKITKRGQNVTFRCDPISEHNRLYWYRQTLGQGPEFLTYFQNEAQLEKSRLLSDRFSAERPKGSFSTLEIQRTEQGDSAMYLCASSYPGQGSGNTIYFGEGSWLTVV.

V gene TRBV9 combines with J gene TRBJ2-1; 8 bases are a match to TRBD2. Germline values: CDR1 SGDLS, CDR2 YYNGEE. Unmatched junction bases numbered 17, after V lost 3 bases and J lost 0 bases. The CDR3 is 20 amino acids. CDR3 residues: CASSAPGAGGLLSSYNEQFF. CDR3 DNA sequence: TGTGCCAGCAGCGCCCCCGGGGCGGGGGGCCTACTTAGCTCCTACAATGAGCAGTTCTTC.

V is TRBV9 and J is TRBJ1-2; 7 nucleotides line up with TRBD1. Germline values: CDR1 SGDLS, CDR2 YYNGEE. This CDR3 has 14 residues. V lost 2 bases to trimming and J lost 2 bases; unmatched junction nucleotides: 3. The CDR3 loop reads CASSVGTDNYGYTF. DNA of the CDR3: TGTGCCAGCAGCGTCGGGACAGACAACTATGGCTACACCTTC.

The chain combines TRBV28 with TRBJ1-4, with D possibly being TRBD1 (6 bases). Trimming left V 3 bases short and J 7 bases short, with 21 bases between. Germline values: CDR1 MDHEN, CDR2 SYDVKM. The CDR3 length is 17 residues. CDR3 amino acids: CASSFPRTDTSTEKLFF. The CDR3 region has the DNA TGTGCCAGCAGTTTCCCGCGGACAGACACATCTACTGAAAAACTGTTTTTT.

The chain employs TRBV5-1 and TRBJ2-2, with unresolved D. CDR1 and CDR2 (germline): SGHRS, YFSETQ. This CDR3 region has 13 residues. Trimming cost V 0 bases and J 6 bases, with 6 bases left between them. Here the CDR3 DNA reads TGCGCCAGCAGCTTGGTAGTAGCCGGGGAGCTGTTTTTT. It specifies CASSLVVAGELFF. Based on the CDR3 plus reference TRBV5-1 and TRBJ2-2, the full variable domain is KAGVTQTPRYLIKTRGQQVTLSCSPISGHRSVSWYQQTPGQGLQFLFEYFSETQRNKGNFPGRFSGRQFSNSRSEMNVSTLELGDSALYLCASSLVVAGELFFGEGSRLTVL.

The genes are TRBV6-5 and TRBJ1-1; the match to TRBD1 covers 7 bases. V was clipped by 7 bases and J by 1 base; unmatched bases: 9. CDR1 and CDR2 from the germline V gene are MNHEY and SVGAGI. The CDR3 loop spans 15 amino acids. CDR3 amino acids: CASNPTGAANTEAFF. CDR3 bases: TGTGCCAGCAATCCTACAGGGGCCGCGAACACTGAAGCTTTCTTT.

V and J are TRBV6-6 and TRBJ2-1; 8 nucleotides align to TRBD1. The V gene end was trimmed by 2 bases and the J gene end by 6 bases; junction bases not matched to a gene: 6. The CDR3 runs 15 residues. In germline, CDR1 is MNHNY, CDR2 SVGAGI (reference sequence). The CDR3 sequence is CASSYKDRAINEQFF. In nucleotides, the CDR3 is TGTGCCAGCAGTTACAAGGACAGGGCGATCAATGAGCAGTTCTTC.

The V gene is TRBV5-1, the J gene TRBJ1-4; 9 bases fit TRBD1. The CDR3 has 19 amino acids. Germline lookup yields CDR1 SGHRS and CDR2 YFSETQ. Germline trimming cut 2 bases from V and 6 bases from J; bases unmatched to any gene: 17. CDR3 coding DNA: TGCGCCAGCAGCTTTACCGGGACAGGGCCTCCCGGGGGGCATGAAAAACTGTTTTTT. The encoded protein is CASSFTGTGPPGGHEKLFF.

The chain uses TRBV29-1 and TRBJ2-3; 7 nucleotides match TRBD2. CDR1 SQVTM and CDR2 ANQGSEA come from the germline V gene. Losses at the gene ends were 4 bases for V and 0 bases for J; bases not matched to a gene: 4. The CDR3 sequence is 14 residues long. The CDR3 loop reads CSVGEGFSTDTQYF. CDR3 nucleotides: TGCAGCGTTGGGGAGGGGTTCAGCACAGATACGCAGTATTTT.

The table lists this clone with a count of one. V usage is TRBV18 and J usage is TRBJ1-1; TRBD1 agrees at 8 bases. Germline V gene lookup returns CDR1 KGHSH and CDR2 LQKENI. The ends lost 4 bases at V and 4 bases at J; junction bases unmatched: 8. The CDR3 has 15 amino acids. The CDR3 loop is CASSREQGGGTEAFF. CDR3 coding DNA: TGTGCCAGCTCACGCGAACAGGGGGGCGGCACTGAAGCTTTCTTT.

This clone was counted once. The chain joins TRBV2 to TRBJ2-1, with 7 nucleotides matching TRBD2. Germline values: CDR1 SNHLY, CDR2 FYNNEI. The CDR3 spans 14 residues. The junction had 1 base not matched to a gene; V was cut back by 5 bases and J by 0 bases. Here the CDR3 reads CASSRTSSYNEQFF. The DNA of the CDR3 is TGTGCCAGCAGTAGGACTAGCTCCTACAATGAGCAGTTCTTC. The entire variable domain, with the rest obtained from reference TRBV2 and TRBJ2-1, is as follows: EPEVTQTPSHQVTQMGQEVILRCVPISNHLYFYWYRQILGQKVEFLVSFYNNEISEKSEIFDDQFSVERPDGSNFTLKIRSTKLEDSAMYFCASSRTSSYNEQFFGPGTRLTVL.

The gene calls are TRBV2 and TRBJ1-2; maybe TRBD1 (5 bases). V lost 4 bases, J lost 4 bases, and 13 bases lay in between. CDR3 size: 14 residues. From germline, CDR1 is SNHLY and CDR2 FYNNEI. The CDR3 sequence: CASSGDGGGYGYTF. Here the CDR3 DNA reads TGTGCCAGCAGTGGGGACGGCGGGGGCTATGGCTACACCTTC. The full variable domain, its missing parts supplied by reference TRBV2 and TRBJ1-2, is EPEVTQTPSHQVTQMGQEVILRCVPISNHLYFYWYRQILGQKVEFLVSFYNNEISEKSEIFDDQFSVERPDGSNFTLKIRSTKLEDSAMYFCASSGDGGGYGYTFGSGTRLTVV.

This clone appeared a single time. The chain links TRBV7-2 to TRBJ2-5; 12 bases match TRBD2. Trimming at V came to 4 bases and at J to 2 bases, leaving 5 bases not matched to a gene. CDR1 is SGHTA and CDR2 is FQGNSA in the germline V gene. The CDR3 extends over 16 amino acids. This chain's CDR3 is CASSSRTSGVQETQYF. CDR3 nucleotides: TGTGCCAGCAGCTCCCGGACTAGCGGGGTACAAGAGACCCAGTACTTC.

This chain links TRBV7-9 with TRBJ1-2; TRBD1 might be the D (6 bases). Germline V gene data show CDR1 as SEHNR and CDR2 as FQNEAQ (reference sequence). This CDR3 comprises 14 residues. V lost 2 bases and J 4 bases, leaving 11 bases between the germline ends. This chain's CDR3 is CASSLSGGSYGYTF. The CDR3 bases are TGTGCCAGCAGCTTAAGCGGGGGCTCCTATGGCTACACCTTC. Supplemented by reference TRBV7-9 and TRBJ1-2, the full variable domain reads DTGVSQNPRHKITKRGQNVTFRCDPISEHNRLYWYRQTLGQGPEFLTYFQNEAQLEKSRLLSDRFSAERPKGSFSTLEIQRTEQGDSAMYLCASSLSGGSYGYTFGSGTRLTVV.

The chain employs TRBV5-8 and TRBJ2-3; D is unclear. CDR1 is SGHTS and CDR2 is YDEGEE in the germline V gene. The CDR3 contains 13 residues. V dropped 4 bases and J dropped 6 bases, with 12 bases sitting between them. CDR3 bases: TGTGCCAGCAGCCCTAGTTTTACGGATACGCAGTATTTT. It encodes CASSPSFTDTQYF.

The chain links TRBV19 to TRBJ1-1; TRBD1 aligns across 7 bases. Trimming removed 4 bases from V and 1 base from J; junction bases left unmatched: 6. Germline V gives CDR1 LNHDA, CDR2 SQIVND (reference sequence). The CDR3 runs to 15 residues. The CDR3 reads CASSRGQLTNTEAFF. The CDR3 DNA reads as TGTGCCAGTAGTAGGGGACAGTTAACGAACACTGAAGCTTTCTTT.

The chain joins TRBV2 to TRBJ2-5; 8 bases are a match to TRBD1. Unmatched junction bases numbered 4, after V lost 5 bases and J lost 5 bases. Looked up from germline, CDR1 is SNHLY and CDR2 is FYNNEI. The CDR3 consists of 13 residues. CDR3 in DNA: TGTGCCAGCAGTCAGGGGGCCAGGGAGACCCAGTACTTC. Encoded protein: CASSQGARETQYF.

This chain uses TRBV5-1 with TRBJ2-3; 10 nucleotides agree with TRBD2. Trimming at V came to 0 bases and at J to 0 bases, leaving 1 base not matched to a gene. From germline, CDR1 is SGHRS and CDR2 YFSETQ. This CDR3 has 16 residues. The CDR3 spells CASSLEGLASTDTQYF. CDR3 coding DNA: TGCGCCAGCAGCTTGGAGGGACTAGCGAGCACAGATACGCAGTATTTT.

This clone was counted ten times or more. J is TRBJ2-5 and V is TRBV20-1; tentative D call: TRBD1 (5 bases). The CDR3 covers 11 residues. The V end lost 7 bases, the J end lost 4 bases, and 10 bases lay between the germline ends. Germline V gene lookup returns CDR1 DFQATT and CDR2 SNEGSKA (reference sequence). CDR3 DNA sequence: TGCAGTGGGTGGCAGGGAGAGACCCAGTACTTC. This sequence encodes CSGWQGETQYF.